Sequencing of this T cell receptor (beta chain) was carried out in a study of identical twins. General study findings and limits: Cord blood's abundant beta clonotypes had fewer insertions, unlike memory repertoires.

Healthy Caucasians provided all donations. As concerns this clonotype: No antigen is known for it.

Using its own MiXCR run on the 5' RACE reads, TCRdb lists one record per CDR3 protein. The repertoire holds 500,000 to 600,000 distinct CDR3 sequences, with about 20% as singletons. The same specimen was also included in a second study, on T cells expressing NK-cell markers. Per that study: In several experiments, an anti-gamma-delta TCR antibody restricted sorting to alpha-beta TCR T cells. The CD3+CD56-NKG2C+ fraction of a handful of donors was likewise dominated by these clonotypes.

Sequencing was carried out using CD4+ T cells sorted from blood. This clonotype originated in a woman between 18 and 29 years old in good health.

CDR3: CASSREGESTDTQYF. The CDR3 region has the DNA TGTGCCAGCAGCCGGGAGGGGGAAAGCACAGATACGCAGTATTTT. The chain employs TRBV5-5 and TRBJ2-3, with 8 bases aligning to TRBD2. Trimming at V came to 4 bases and at J to 0 bases, leaving 4 bases not matched to a gene. The CDR3 extends over 15 amino acids. The germline CDR1 and CDR2 sequences are SGHKS and YYEKEE (reference sequence).